This entry concerns a single T cell receptor (beta chain). These data are taken from a study of blood T cell repertoires in COVID-19. Across the whole study: Donors in the United States, Italy and Spain gave samples during acute or convalescent COVID-19. The analysed material was cDNA or gDNA that came from T cells, B-cell-depleted T cells, or PBMCs.

V lost 1 base, J lost 7 bases, and 6 bases stayed unmatched. The germline gives CDR1 LGHDT, CDR2 YNNKEL (reference sequence). This CDR3 contains 15 residues. Source study methods: Estimates of nucleated cell counts were drawn from the amplification of reference gene primers. Using immunoSEQ multiplex PCR, the repertoire was profiled, and TCRdb retains in-frame clones only, with some absent. V and J calls and clone size are those listed in that table; D and trimming were worked out from the DNA. This table has 150,000 to 200,000 clones, around nine tenths appearing once. This receptor was obtained from a man between 60 and 75 years old with active or convalescent COVID-19. Sequenced input: peripheral blood. V is TRBV3-1 (or the pseudogene TRBV3-2) and J is TRBJ1-5, with 8 bases aligning to TRBD1. The CDR3 is CASSQGSGGEQPQHF. DNA of the CDR3: TGTGCCAGCAGCCAAGGTTCAGGGGGCGAGCAGCCCCAGCATTTT.